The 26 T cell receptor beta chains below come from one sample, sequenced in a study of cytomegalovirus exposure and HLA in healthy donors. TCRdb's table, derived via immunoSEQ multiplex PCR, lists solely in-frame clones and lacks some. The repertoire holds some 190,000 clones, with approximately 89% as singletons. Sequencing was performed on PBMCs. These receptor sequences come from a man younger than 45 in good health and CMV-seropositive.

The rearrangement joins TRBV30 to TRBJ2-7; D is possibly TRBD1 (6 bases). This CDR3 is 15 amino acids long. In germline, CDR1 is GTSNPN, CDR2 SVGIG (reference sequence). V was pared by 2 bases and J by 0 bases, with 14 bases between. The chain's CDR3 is CAWSRKTGVSYEQYF. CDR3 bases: TGTGCCTGGAGTAGGAAGACAGGAGTCTCCTACGAGCAGTACTTC. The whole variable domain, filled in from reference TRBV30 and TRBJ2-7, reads SQTIHQWPATLVQPVGSPLSLECTVEGTSNPNLYWYRQAAGRGLQLLFYSVGIGQISSEVPQNLSASRPQDRQFILSSKKLLLSDSGFYLCAWSRKTGVSYEQYFGPGTRLTVT.

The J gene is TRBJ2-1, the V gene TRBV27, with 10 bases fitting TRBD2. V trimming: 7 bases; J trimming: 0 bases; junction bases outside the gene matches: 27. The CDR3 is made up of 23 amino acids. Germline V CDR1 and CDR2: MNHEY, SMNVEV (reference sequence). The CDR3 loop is CASTPLNRIAGGSPPSSYNEQFF. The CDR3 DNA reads TGTGCCAGCACCCCCTTGAATAGGATAGCGGGAGGTTCCCCCCCAAGCTCCTACAATGAGCAGTTCTTC.

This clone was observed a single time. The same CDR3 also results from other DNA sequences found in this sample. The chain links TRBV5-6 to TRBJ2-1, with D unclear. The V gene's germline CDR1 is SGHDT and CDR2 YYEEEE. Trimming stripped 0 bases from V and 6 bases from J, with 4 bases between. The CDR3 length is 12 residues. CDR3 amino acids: CASSLVVNEQFF. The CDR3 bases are TGTGCCAGCAGCTTGGTTGTCAATGAGCAGTTCTTC. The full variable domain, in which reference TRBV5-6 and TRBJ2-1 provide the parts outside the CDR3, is DAGVTQSPTHLIKTRGQQVTLRCSPKSGHDTVSWYQQALGQGPQFIFQYYEEEERQRGNFPDRFSGHQFPNYSSELNVNALLLGDSALYLCASSLVVNEQFFGPGTRLTVL.

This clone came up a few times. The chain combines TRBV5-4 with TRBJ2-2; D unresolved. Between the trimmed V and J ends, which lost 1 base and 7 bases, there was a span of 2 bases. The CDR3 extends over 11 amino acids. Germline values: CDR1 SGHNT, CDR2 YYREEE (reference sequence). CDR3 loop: CASSLLGELFF. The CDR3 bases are TGTGCCAGCAGCTTGCTCGGGGAGCTGTTTTTT.

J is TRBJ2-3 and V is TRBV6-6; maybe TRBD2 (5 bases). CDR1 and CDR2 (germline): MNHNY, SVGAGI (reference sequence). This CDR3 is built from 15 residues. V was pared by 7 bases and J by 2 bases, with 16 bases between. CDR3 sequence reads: CASMTTGKTTDTQYF. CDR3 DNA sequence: TGTGCCAGCATGACTACGGGAAAGACCACAGATACGCAGTATTTT.

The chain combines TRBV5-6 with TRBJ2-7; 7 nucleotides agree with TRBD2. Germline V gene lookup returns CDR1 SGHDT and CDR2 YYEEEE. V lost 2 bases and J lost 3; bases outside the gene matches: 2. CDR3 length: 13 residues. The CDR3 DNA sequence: TGTGCCAGCAGCTTCACTAGCGTCTACGAGCAGTACTTC. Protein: CASSFTSVYEQYF. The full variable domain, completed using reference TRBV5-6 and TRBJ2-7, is DAGVTQSPTHLIKTRGQQVTLRCSPKSGHDTVSWYQQALGQGPQFIFQYYEEEERQRGNFPDRFSGHQFPNYSSELNVNALLLGDSALYLCASSFTSVYEQYFGPGTRLTVT.

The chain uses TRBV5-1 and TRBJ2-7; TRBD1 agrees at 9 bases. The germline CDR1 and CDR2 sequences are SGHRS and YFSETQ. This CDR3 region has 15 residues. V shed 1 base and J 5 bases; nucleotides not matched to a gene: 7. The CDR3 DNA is TGCGCCAGCAGCTTGTCTGGGACAGGGTTCAACGAGCAGTACTTC. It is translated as CASSLSGTGFNEQYF.

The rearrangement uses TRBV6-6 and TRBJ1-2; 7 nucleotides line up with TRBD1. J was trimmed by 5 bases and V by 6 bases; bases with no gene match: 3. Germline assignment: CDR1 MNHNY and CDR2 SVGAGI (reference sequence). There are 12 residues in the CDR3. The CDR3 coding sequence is TGTGCCAGCAGGGGGACAGAATATGGCTACACCTTC. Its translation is CASRGTEYGYTF.

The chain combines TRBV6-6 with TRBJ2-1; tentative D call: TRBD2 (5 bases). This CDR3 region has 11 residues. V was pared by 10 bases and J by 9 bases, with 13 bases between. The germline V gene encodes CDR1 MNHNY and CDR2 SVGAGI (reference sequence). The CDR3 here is CATNSASEQFF. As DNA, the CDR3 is TGTGCCACCAATAGCGCGAGTGAGCAGTTCTTC.

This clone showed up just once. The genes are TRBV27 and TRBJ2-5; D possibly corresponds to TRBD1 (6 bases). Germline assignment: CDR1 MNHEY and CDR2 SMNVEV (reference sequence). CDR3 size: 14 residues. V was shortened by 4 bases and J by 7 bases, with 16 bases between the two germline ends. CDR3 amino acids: CASSSNREPMTQYF. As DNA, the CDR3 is TGTGCCAGCAGTTCGAACAGGGAACCCATGACCCAGTACTTC.

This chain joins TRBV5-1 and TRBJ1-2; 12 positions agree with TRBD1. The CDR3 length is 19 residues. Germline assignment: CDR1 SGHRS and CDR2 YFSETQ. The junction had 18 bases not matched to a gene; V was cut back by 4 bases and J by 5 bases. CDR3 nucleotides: TGCGCCAGCAGCCCCCTCGGGACAGGGGGCGCCTCAGACCAATATGGCTACACCTTC. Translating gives CASSPLGTGGASDQYGYTF.

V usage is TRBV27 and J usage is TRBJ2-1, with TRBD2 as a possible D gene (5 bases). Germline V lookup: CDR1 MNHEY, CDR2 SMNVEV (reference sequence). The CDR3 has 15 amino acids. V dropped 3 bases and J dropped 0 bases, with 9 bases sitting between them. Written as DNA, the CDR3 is TGTGCCAGCAGTTTTGAGGGCAGCTCCTACAATGAGCAGTTCTTC. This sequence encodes CASSFEGSSYNEQFF.

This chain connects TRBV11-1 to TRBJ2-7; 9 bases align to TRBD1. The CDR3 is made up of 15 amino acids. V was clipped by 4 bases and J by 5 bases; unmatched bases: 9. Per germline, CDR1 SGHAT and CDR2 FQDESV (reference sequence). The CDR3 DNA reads TGTGCCAGCAGCTGGGGGGGACAGGGACCCGACGAGCAGTACTTC. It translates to CASSWGGQGPDEQYF.

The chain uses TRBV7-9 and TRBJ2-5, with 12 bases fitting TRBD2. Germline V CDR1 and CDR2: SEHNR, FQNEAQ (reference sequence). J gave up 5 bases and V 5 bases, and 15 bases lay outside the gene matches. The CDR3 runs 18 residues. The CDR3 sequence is CASSPRLAGAAGRETQYF. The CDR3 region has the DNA TGTGCCAGCAGCCCACGACTAGCGGGGGCCGCAGGACGGGAGACCCAGTACTTC.

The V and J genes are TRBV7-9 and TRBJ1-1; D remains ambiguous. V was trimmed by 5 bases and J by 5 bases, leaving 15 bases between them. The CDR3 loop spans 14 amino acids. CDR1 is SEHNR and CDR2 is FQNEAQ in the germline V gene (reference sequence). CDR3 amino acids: CASSPSRSGTEAFF. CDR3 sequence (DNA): TGTGCCAGCAGCCCGTCGAGGTCCGGGACTGAAGCTTTCTTT.

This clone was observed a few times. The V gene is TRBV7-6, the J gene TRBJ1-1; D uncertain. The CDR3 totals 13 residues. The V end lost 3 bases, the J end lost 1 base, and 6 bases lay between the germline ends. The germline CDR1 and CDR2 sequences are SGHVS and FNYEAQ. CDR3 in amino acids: CASSFSGNTEAFF. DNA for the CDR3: TGTGCCAGCAGCTTTTCAGGGAACACTGAAGCTTTCTTT.

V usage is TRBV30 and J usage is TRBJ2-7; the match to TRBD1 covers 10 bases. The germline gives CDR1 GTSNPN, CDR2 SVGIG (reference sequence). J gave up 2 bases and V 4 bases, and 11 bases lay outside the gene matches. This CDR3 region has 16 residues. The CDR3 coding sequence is TGTGCCTGGACCGTCCCGGGACAGGGGACCACCTACGAGCAGTACTTC. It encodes CAWTVPGQGTTYEQYF.

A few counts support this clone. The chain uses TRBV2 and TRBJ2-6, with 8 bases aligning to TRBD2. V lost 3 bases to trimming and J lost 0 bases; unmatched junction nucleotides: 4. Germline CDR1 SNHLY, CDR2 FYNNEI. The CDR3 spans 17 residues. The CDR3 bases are TGTGCCAGCAGTGACCCTAGCGGGTACTCTGGGGCCAACGTCCTGACTTTC. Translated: CASSDPSGYSGANVLTF.

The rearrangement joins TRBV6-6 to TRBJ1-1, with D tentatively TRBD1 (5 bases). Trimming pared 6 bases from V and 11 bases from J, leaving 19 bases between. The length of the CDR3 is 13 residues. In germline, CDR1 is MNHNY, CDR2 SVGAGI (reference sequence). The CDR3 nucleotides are TGTGCCAGCAGGATCGACAGCCTCCCTCTGGCTTTCTTT. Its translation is CASRIDSLPLAFF.

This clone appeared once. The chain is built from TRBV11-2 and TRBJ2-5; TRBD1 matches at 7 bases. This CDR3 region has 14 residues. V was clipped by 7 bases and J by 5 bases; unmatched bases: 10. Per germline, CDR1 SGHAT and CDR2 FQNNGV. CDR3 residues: CASNRGVMIETQYF. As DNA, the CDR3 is TGTGCCAGCAACAGGGGAGTGATGATTGAGACCCAGTACTTC.

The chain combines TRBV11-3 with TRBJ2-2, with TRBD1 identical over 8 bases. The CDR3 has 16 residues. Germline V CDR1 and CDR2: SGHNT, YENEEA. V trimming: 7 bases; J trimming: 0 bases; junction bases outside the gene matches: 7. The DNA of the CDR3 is TGTGCCAGCACCTCCCCGGGACAGGCGAACACCGGGGAGCTGTTTTTT. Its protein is CASTSPGQANTGELFF. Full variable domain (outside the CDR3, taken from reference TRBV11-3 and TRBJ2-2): EAGVVQSPRYKIIEKKQPVAFWCNPISGHNTLYWYLQNLGQGPELLIRYENEEAVDDSQLPKDRFSAERLKGVDSTLKIQPAELGDSAVYLCASTSPGQANTGELFFGEGSRLTVL.

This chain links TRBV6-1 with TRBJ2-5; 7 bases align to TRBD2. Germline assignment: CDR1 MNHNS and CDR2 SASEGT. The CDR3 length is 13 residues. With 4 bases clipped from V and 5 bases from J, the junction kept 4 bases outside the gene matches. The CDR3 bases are TGTGCCAGCAGTGCCGGGGGAGGGGAGACCCAGTACTTC. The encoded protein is CASSAGGGETQYF.

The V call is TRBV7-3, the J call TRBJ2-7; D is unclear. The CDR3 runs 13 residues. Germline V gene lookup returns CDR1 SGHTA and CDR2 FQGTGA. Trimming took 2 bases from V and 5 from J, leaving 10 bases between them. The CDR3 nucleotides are TGTGCCAGCAGCTTACCCCCTCGGGACGAGCAGTACTTC. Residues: CASSLPPRDEQYF.

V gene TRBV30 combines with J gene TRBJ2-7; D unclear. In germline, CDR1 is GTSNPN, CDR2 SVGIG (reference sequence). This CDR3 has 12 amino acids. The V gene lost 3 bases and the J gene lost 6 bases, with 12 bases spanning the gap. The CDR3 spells CAWSARPGEQYF. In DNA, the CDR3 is TGTGCCTGGAGCGCCCGCCCCGGCGAGCAGTACTTC.

The CDR3 here is CASRYGRGSNQPQHF. CDR3 nucleotides: TGTGCCAGCCGGTATGGCAGAGGTAGCAATCAGCCCCAGCATTTT. The chain uses TRBV6-1 and TRBJ1-5; D is uncertain. With 8 bases removed from V and 0 bases from J, the gap between germline ends came to 14 bases. The germline CDR1 and CDR2 sequences are MNHNS and SASEGT. This CDR3 is built from 15 residues.

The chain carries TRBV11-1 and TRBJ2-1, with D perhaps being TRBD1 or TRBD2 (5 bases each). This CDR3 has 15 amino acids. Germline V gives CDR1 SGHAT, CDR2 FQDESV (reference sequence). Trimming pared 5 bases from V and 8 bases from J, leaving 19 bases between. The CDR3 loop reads CASSPSGGLVYEQFF. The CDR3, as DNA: TGTGCCAGCAGCCCCAGTGGGGGTCTAGTGTATGAGCAGTTCTTC.